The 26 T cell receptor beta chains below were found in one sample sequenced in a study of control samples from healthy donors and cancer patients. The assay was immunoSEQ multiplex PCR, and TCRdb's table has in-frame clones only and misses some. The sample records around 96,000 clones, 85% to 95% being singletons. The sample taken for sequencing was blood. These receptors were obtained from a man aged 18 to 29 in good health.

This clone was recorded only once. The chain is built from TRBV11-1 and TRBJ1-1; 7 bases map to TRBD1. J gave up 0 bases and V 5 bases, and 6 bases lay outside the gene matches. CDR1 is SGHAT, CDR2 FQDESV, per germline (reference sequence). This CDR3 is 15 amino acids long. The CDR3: CASSRGQQMNTEAFF. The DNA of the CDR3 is TGTGCCAGCAGCAGGGGACAGCAGATGAACACTGAAGCTTTCTTT.

The CDR3 loop is CASTFNTEAFF. CDR3 bases: TGTGCCAGCACCTTCAACACTGAAGCTTTCTTT. This chain links TRBV7-9 with TRBJ1-1; no definite D call. Germline V gene lookup returns CDR1 SEHNR and CDR2 FQNEAQ (reference sequence). This CDR3 contains 11 residues. Trimming pared 7 bases from V and 2 bases from J, leaving 5 bases between.

CDR3 nucleotide sequence: TGCGCCAGCAGCTTGTTGTGGGATGAGGAGCAGTACTTC. Its translation is CASSLLWDEEQYF. V usage is TRBV5-1 and J usage is TRBJ2-7; D is uncertain. V gave up 1 base and J gave up 7 bases, with 12 bases separating them. The germline CDR1 and CDR2 sequences are SGHRS and YFSETQ. This CDR3 contains 13 residues.

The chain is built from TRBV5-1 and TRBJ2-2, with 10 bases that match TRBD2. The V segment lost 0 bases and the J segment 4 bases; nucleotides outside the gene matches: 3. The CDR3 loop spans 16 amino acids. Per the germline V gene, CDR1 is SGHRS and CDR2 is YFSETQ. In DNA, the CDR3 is TGCGCCAGCAGCTTGGCAGCGGGAGGGGGCACCGGGGAGCTGTTTTTT. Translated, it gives CASSLAAGGGTGELFF.

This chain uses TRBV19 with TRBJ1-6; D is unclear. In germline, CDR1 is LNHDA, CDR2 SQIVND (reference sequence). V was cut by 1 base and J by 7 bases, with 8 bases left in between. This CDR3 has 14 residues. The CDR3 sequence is CASSIAEENSPLHF. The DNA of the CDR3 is TGTGCCAGTAGTATAGCGGAAGAAAATTCACCCCTCCACTTT.

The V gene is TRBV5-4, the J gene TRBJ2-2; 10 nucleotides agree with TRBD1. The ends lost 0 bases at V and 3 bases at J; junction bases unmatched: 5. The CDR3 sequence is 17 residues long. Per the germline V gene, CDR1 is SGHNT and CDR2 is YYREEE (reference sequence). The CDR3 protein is CASSLARDRGDTGELFF. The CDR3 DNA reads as TGTGCCAGCAGCTTGGCCCGGGACAGGGGTGACACCGGGGAGCTGTTTTTT.

The CDR3 bases are TGCAGTGCTAGTCAGGGAGTCAATTCACCCCTCCACTTT. Its translation: CSASQGVNSPLHF. The chain has TRBV20-1 and TRBJ1-6; D might be TRBD1 (5 bases). CDR3 size: 13 residues. V was clipped by 3 bases and J by 7 bases, with 10 bases between them. The germline CDR1 and CDR2 sequences are DFQATT and SNEGSKA (reference sequence).

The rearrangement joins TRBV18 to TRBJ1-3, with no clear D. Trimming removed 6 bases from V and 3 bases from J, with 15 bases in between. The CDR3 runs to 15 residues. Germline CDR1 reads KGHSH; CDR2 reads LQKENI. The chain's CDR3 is CASSSTGSGGNTIYF. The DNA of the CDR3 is TGTGCCAGCTCGTCCACGGGGTCTGGTGGAAACACCATATATTTT.

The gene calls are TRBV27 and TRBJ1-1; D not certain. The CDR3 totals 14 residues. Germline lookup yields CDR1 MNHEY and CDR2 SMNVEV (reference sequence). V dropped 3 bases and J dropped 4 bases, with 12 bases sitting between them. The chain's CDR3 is CASSFAGFSTEAFF. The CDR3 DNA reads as TGTGCCAGCAGTTTCGCGGGTTTTAGCACTGAAGCTTTCTTT.

The DNA for the CDR3 is TGCGCCAGCAGCTCCCGCGAAGGGTTATTTTCGACTTACCGGACTGAAGCTTTCTTT. Protein product: CASSSREGLFSTYRTEAFF. The genes are TRBV5-1 and TRBJ1-1; no definite D call. Germline lookup yields CDR1 SGHRS and CDR2 YFSETQ. This CDR3 has 19 residues. V was shortened by 3 bases and J by 5 bases, with 29 bases between the two germline ends.

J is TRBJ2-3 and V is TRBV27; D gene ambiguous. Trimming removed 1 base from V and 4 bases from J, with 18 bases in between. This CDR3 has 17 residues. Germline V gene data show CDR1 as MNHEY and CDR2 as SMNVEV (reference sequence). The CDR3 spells CASSLFGRMNGADTQYF. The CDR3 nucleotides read TGTGCCAGCAGTTTATTCGGCCGGATGAATGGTGCAGATACGCAGTATTTT.

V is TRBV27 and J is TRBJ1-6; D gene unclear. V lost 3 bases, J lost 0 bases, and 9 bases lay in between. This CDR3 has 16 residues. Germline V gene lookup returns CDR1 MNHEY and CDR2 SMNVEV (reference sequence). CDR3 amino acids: CASSFFRSSYNSPLHF. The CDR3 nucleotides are TGTGCCAGCAGTTTTTTCAGAAGCTCCTATAATTCACCCCTCCACTTT.

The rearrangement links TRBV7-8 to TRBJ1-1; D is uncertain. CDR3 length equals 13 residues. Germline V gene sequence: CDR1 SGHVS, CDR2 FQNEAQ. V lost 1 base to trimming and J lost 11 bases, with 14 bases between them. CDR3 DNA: TGTGCCAGCAGCTTAGATCACTTCCTAGGGGCTTTCTTT. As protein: CASSLDHFLGAFF.

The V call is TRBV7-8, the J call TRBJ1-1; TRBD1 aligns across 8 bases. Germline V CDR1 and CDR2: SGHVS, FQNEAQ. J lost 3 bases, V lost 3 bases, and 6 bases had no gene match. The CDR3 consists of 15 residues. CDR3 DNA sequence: TGTGCCAGCAGCTTCCACAGGGGGTTGGACACTGAAGCTTTCTTT. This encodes CASSFHRGLDTEAFF.

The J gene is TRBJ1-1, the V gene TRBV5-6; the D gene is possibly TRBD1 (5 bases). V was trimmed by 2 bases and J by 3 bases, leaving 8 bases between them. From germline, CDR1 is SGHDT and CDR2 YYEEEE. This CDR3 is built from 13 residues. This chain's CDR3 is CASSFRGYTEAFF. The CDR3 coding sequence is TGTGCCAGCAGCTTTAGGGGCTACACTGAAGCTTTCTTT.

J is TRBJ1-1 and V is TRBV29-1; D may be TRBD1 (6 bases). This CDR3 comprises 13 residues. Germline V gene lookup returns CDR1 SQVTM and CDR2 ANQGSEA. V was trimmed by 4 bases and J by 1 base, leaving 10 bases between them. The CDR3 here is CSVGQVSNTEAFF. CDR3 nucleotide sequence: TGCAGCGTTGGACAGGTTTCGAACACTGAAGCTTTCTTT.

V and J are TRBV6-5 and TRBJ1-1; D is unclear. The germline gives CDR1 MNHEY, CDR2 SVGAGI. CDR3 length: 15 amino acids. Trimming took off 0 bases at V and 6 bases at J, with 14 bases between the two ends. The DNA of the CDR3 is TGTGCCAGCAGTTACTCGGGATTTCCGGAGGCTGAAGCTTTCTTT. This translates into CASSYSGFPEAEAFF.

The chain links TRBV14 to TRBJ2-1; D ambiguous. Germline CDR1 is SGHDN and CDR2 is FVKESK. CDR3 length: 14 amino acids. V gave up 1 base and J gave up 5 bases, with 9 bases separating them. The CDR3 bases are TGTGCCAGCAGCCAAGTAGTCTATAACAATGAGCAGTTCTTC. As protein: CASSQVVYNNEQFF.

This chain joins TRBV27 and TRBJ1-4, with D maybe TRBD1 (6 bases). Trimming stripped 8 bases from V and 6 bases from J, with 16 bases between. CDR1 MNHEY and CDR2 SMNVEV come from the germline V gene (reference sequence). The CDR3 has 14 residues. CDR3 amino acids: CASGSRGPDEKLFF. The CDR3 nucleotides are TGTGCCAGCGGATCACGGGGGCCTGATGAAAAACTGTTTTTT.

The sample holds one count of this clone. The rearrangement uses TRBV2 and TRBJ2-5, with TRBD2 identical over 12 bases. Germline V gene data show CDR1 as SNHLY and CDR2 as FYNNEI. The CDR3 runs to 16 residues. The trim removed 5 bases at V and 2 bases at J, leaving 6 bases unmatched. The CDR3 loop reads CASSPGLAGPQETQYF. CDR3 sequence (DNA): TGTGCCAGCAGTCCTGGACTAGCGGGGCCACAAGAGACCCAGTACTTC. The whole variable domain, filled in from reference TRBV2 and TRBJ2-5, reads EPEVTQTPSHQVTQMGQEVILRCVPISNHLYFYWYRQILGQKVEFLVSFYNNEISEKSEIFDDQFSVERPDGSNFTLKIRSTKLEDSAMYFCASSPGLAGPQETQYFGPGTRLLVL.

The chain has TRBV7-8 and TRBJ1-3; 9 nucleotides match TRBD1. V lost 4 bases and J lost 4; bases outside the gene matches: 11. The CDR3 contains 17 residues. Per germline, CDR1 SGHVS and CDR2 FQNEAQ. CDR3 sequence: CASSSTNRDRAGNTIYF. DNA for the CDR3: TGTGCCAGCAGCTCAACGAACCGGGACAGGGCCGGAAACACCATATATTTT.

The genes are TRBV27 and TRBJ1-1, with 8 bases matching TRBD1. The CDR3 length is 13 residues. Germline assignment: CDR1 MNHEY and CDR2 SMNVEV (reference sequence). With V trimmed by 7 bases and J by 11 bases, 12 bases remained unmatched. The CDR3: CASTFLGGQAAFF. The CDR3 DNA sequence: TGTGCCAGCACCTTCTTAGGGGGACAGGCGGCTTTCTTT.

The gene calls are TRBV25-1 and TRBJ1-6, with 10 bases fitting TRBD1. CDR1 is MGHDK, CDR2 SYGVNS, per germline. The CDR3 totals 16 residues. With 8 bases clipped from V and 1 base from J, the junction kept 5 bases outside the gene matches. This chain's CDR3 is CASCGTGVSYNSPLHF. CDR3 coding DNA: TGTGCCAGCTGCGGGACAGGGGTTTCCTATAATTCACCCCTCCACTTT.

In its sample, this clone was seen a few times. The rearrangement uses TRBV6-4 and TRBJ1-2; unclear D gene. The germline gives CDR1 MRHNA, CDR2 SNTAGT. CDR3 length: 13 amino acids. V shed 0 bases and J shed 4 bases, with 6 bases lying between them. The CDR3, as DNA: TGTGCCAGCAGTGACTCTAGAGGCTATGGCTACACCTTC. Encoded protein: CASSDSRGYGYTF.

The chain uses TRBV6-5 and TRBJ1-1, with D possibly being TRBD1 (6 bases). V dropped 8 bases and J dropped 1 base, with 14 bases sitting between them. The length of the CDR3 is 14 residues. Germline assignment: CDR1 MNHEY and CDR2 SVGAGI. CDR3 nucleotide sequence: TGTGCCAGCCCCCGAGTCAGGGGGAACACTGAAGCTTTCTTT. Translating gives CASPRVRGNTEAFF.

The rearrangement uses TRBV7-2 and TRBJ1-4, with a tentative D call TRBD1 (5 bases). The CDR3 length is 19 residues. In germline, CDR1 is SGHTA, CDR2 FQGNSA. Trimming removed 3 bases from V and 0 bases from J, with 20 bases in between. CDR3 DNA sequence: TGTGCCAGCAGCTTGCGGCCAGGGAAGTGGTCGGCAACTAATGAAAAACTGTTTTTT. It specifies CASSLRPGKWSATNEKLFF. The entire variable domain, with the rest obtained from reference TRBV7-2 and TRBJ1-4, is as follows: GAGVSQSPSNKVTEKGKDVELRCDPISGHTALYWYRQSLGQGLEFLIYFQGNSAPDKSGLPSDRFSAERTGGSVSTLTIQRTQQEDSAVYLCASSLRPGKWSATNEKLFFGSGTQLSVL.